These 9 T cell receptor beta chains came from one sample sequenced in a study of regulatory T cells in long-lasting Graves disease. Documented time point: persistent/refractory GD, antithyroid drugs over 5 years with positive TRAb. PBMCs provided the RNA from which the TCR library was made. In building TCR beta libraries, iRepertoire HTBI primers were used together with Arm-PCR of CDR3 regions. TCRdb passed the multiplex PCR reads through MiXCR, listing each CDR3 protein once. The data contain hundreds of thousands of distinct CDR3 sequences, around 21% of them singletons. Sequenced here: peripheral blood mononuclear cells (PBMCs), sampled when the disease was refractory, from a patient treated with antithyroid drugs. Receptor source: a female donor with Graves disease.

This clonotype was seen ten or more times. The CDR3 loop reads CASSEWRDPPRETQYF. The DNA of the CDR3 is TGCGCCAGCAGTGAGTGGCGGGACCCCCCACGGGAGACCCAGTACTTC. J is TRBJ2-5 and V is TRBV10-2; tentative D call: TRBD2 (6 bases). CDR1 is WSHSY, CDR2 SAAADI, per germline. The CDR3 contains 16 residues. Trimming stripped 1 base from V and 5 bases from J, with 17 bases between.

This clonotype was observed many times. The V and J genes are TRBV6-2 or TRBV6-3 and TRBJ2-7; D not certain. V was clipped by 5 bases and J by 0 bases, with 14 bases between them. This CDR3 contains 15 residues. In germline, CDR1 is MNHEY, CDR2 SVGEGT. CDR3 sequence (DNA): TGTGCCAGCAGTCCAATTGCTGGCGTCTCCTACGAGCAGTACTTC. It specifies CASSPIAGVSYEQYF.

This chain links TRBV7-2 with TRBJ2-5; D might be TRBD2 (5 bases). The DNA end is a closer match to TRBJ2-1, so the J assignment may be wrong. CDR1 and CDR2 from the germline V gene are SGHTA and FQGNSA. The CDR3 covers 15 residues. The CDR3 spells CASSLRFAGSREQFF. The CDR3 DNA reads as TGTGCCAGCAGCTTAAGATTCGCTGGGAGTCGTGAGCAGTTCTTC.

This clonotype was seen a few times. The V and J genes are TRBV10-2 and TRBJ2-7; D is unclear. Between the trimmed V and J ends, which lost 8 bases and 2 bases, there was a span of 19 bases. Germline V CDR1 and CDR2: WSHSY, SAAADI. The CDR3 covers 15 residues. The CDR3 protein is CASLERGRQTYEQYF. CDR3 DNA: TGCGCCAGCCTAGAGCGAGGTCGCCAGACCTACGAGCAGTACTTC.

The chain links TRBV6-9 to TRBJ1-4, with D uncertain. This CDR3 spans 17 amino acids. CDR1 is MNHGY and CDR2 is SVAAGI in the germline V gene. V was cut by 3 bases and J by 8 bases, with 22 bases left in between. This CDR3 reads CASSYPPTVPKWEKLFF. CDR3 in DNA: TGTGCCAGCAGTTACCCCCCAACGGTCCCCAAGTGGGAAAAACTGTTTTTT.

The chain uses TRBV11-3 and TRBJ2-2, with 7 bases aligning to TRBD1. This CDR3 has 15 residues. The trim removed 2 bases at V and 3 bases at J, leaving 3 bases unmatched. Per the germline V gene, CDR1 is SGHNT and CDR2 is YENEEA. CDR3: CASSLNRGYTGELFF. CDR3 coding DNA: TGTGCCAGCAGCTTAAACAGGGGCTACACCGGGGAGCTGTTTTTT.

Concerning this clonotype itself: This may come from a read error, since a much larger clone is one base off. The rearrangement joins TRBV3-1 to TRBJ1-2; D ambiguous. V lost 0 bases and J 4 bases, leaving 12 bases between the germline ends. The CDR3 contains 15 residues. Germline values: CDR1 LGHDT, CDR2 YNNKEL (reference sequence). The CDR3, as DNA: TGTGCCAGCAGCCAAGATCCCCCTGAGGTCTATGGCTACACCTTC. This translates into CASSQDPPEVYGYTF.

In this sample, this clonotype turned up a few times. The chain links TRBV11-2 to TRBJ2-2; 10 bases line up with TRBD1. V was clipped by 4 bases and J by 6 bases; unmatched bases: 5. The CDR3 is 15 amino acids. Germline CDR1 is SGHAT and CDR2 is FQNNGV. The CDR3 coding sequence is TGTGCCAGCAGCTCATGGGACAGGGGATCCGGGGAGCTGTTTTTT. Translating gives CASSSWDRGSGELFF.

This clonotype was counted at least ten times. This chain uses TRBV28 with TRBJ1-1; 9 bases fit TRBD1. The ends lost 7 bases at V and 4 bases at J; junction bases unmatched: 10. The CDR3 totals 15 residues. Germline CDR1 and CDR2: MDHEN and SYDVKM. CDR3 coding DNA: TGTGCCAGCACCATGAGGGGGACAGGGCTCACTGAAGCTTTCTTT. Translated, it gives CASTMRGTGLTEAFF.